These 7 T cell receptor beta chains originate from one sample sequenced in a study of Ad26.COV2.S vaccination and SARS-CoV-2 variants. Treatment reported: 15 to 20 received Ad26.COV2.S at low or high dose, single or two shots; several received placebo; per-sample allocation not given. Sample collection was performed on day 63 after the first vaccine or placebo injection. Some clones are missing from TCRdb's copy, which holds only in-frame ones; the method was immunoSEQ multiplex PCR. The sample carries about 350,000 clones, 86% recorded once. This specimen was peripheral blood, taken in a trial of Ad26.COV2.S vaccine versus placebo. These receptors were obtained from a person between 18 and 60 years old who received the Ad26.COV2.S COVID-19 vaccine or a placebo.

The V and J genes are TRBV7-9 and TRBJ2-5, with D perhaps TRBD1 or TRBD2 (5 bases each). The CDR3 length is 14 residues. Per the germline V gene, CDR1 is SEHNR and CDR2 is FQNEAQ (reference sequence). V lost 5 bases and J 4 bases, leaving 14 bases between the germline ends. The CDR3 nucleotides read TGTGCCAGCAGCCCCGGGCCCGGGGCAGAGACCCAGTACTTC. This sequence encodes CASSPGPGAETQYF.

The chain has TRBV24-1 and TRBJ2-2, with D perhaps matching TRBD1 or TRBD2 (5 bases each). There are 16 residues in the CDR3. The V gene's germline CDR1 is KGHDR and CDR2 SFDVKD. With 3 bases removed from V and 1 base from J, the gap between germline ends came to 11 bases. This CDR3 is CATSDNRDGNTGELFF. The CDR3 DNA reads TGTGCCACCAGTGATAACCGGGACGGGAACACCGGGGAGCTGTTTTTT.

This chain joins TRBV28 and TRBJ2-1; perhaps TRBD2 as D (6 bases). CDR1 and CDR2 from the germline V gene are MDHEN and SYDVKM. The V end lost 2 bases, the J end lost 6 bases, and 14 bases lay between the germline ends. The length of the CDR3 is 15 residues. The CDR3 nucleotides are TGTGCCAGCAGTTTACGGAGGGAGCGATCCAATGAGCAGTTCTTC. It specifies CASSLRRERSNEQFF.

This clone has only a few counts. CDR3 DNA sequence: TGTGCCAGTAGTCTCCGGGACAGGGGGTACGAGCAGTACTTC. It translates to CASSLRDRGYEQYF. The chain joins TRBV19 to TRBJ2-7, with 11 nucleotides matching TRBD1. CDR3 length equals 14 residues. In germline, CDR1 is LNHDA, CDR2 SQIVND (reference sequence). V trimming: 5 bases; J trimming: 4 bases; junction bases outside the gene matches: 4.

About this clone: The conserved phenylalanine or tryptophan normally closing the CDR3 is absent here, so this likely arose from a read error. The limits of the CDR3 on the DNA are not certain, so only TCRdb's listed CDR3 is given. V gene TRBV4-2 combines with J gene TRBJ2-7; the D call in the table, TRBD2, was not verified against the DNA. The CDR3 spans 9 amino acids, including both terminal residues. Germline V CDR1 and CDR2: LGHNA, YNFKEQ. CDR3 amino acids: CASSRGGGA.

This chain connects TRBV19 to TRBJ2-3; 7 bases line up with TRBD2. Trimming cost V 3 bases and J 3 bases; bases outside gene matches: 6. This CDR3 is 15 amino acids long. CDR1 is LNHDA and CDR2 is SQIVND in the germline V gene (reference sequence). The CDR3 protein is CASSMLAGRTDTQYF. CDR3 nucleotide sequence: TGTGCCAGTAGTATGTTAGCGGGTAGGACAGATACGCAGTATTTT.

The chain links TRBV5-6 to TRBJ2-1; 13 nucleotides align to TRBD2. Looked up from germline, CDR1 is SGHDT and CDR2 is YYEEEE. Trimming cost V 0 bases and J 9 bases; bases outside gene matches: 6. CDR3 length: 16 residues. CDR3 in DNA: TGTGCCAGCAGCTTGGTAGGGACTAGCGGGATAAGTGAGCAGTTCTTC. Encoded protein: CASSLVGTSGISEQFF.